What follows describes a single TCR beta chain. The antigen is undetermined. TCRdb recomputed calls from the reads with MiXCR, one row per CDR3 protein. The data hold about 900,000 distinct CDR3 sequences, with approximately 31% observed a single time. This sample was included in a study of T cell repertoires in cytomegalovirus infection. This CDR3 has 14 residues. Per the germline V gene, CDR1 is SEHNR and CDR2 is FQNEAQ (reference sequence). V was cut by 5 bases and J by 8 bases, with 16 bases left in between. The clonotype originates from a human donor in good health (CMV status not recorded). Some clones in this sample may be carry-over from other donors' samples. Here the sequenced sample was cultured CD8+ T cells from PBMCs, taken from culture after CMV antigen stimulation. The genes are TRBV7-9 and TRBJ2-1, with a tentative D call TRBD2 (5 bases). The CDR3 DNA follows: TGTGCCAGCAGCCCGGGGAACCCGTTAGATGAGCAGTTCTTC. Translated: CASSPGNPLDEQFF. The variable domain in full, with the rest retrieved from reference TRBV7-9 and TRBJ2-1, is DTGVSQNPRHKITKRGQNVTFRCDPISEHNRLYWYRQTLGQGPEFLTYFQNEAQLEKSRLLSDRFSAERPKGSFSTLEIQRTEQGDSAMYLCASSPGNPLDEQFFGPGTRLTVL.